This T cell receptor beta chain was profiled in a study of cytomegalovirus exposure and HLA in healthy donors (dated by TCRdb to about 2017). Study-level background: An earlier analysis of approximately 640 of the donors reported about 250 Gb of sequence data and roughly 100 million unique TCR beta sequences from approximately 180 million T cells. An early release covering roughly 640 HLA-typed donors comprised 300 to 350 gigabases of sequencing data and approximately 85 million unique TCR sequences. Of the 300 to 450 genotyped donors, approximately 83% fell in the genetic ancestry cluster associated with self-reported Caucasian donors. The study aimed to test whether signatures of past pathogen exposure could be identified by cataloging public T cell receptors. The study profiled the T cell repertoires of about 640 subjects by immunosequencing and related them to cytomegalovirus serostatus. Along with the 666-subject first cohort, a separate validation cohort of over 90 different subjects was used. To predict cytomegalovirus infection status, the study combined high-throughput TCR immunosequencing, statistical association of individual TCRs with disease status, and machine learning. In a later analysis, previously published TCR beta repertoires from fewer than 750 donors were re-analyzed and high-resolution HLA genotyping was added so that TCR occurrence patterns could be studied. Rather than drawing on any new phenotypic data, the later analysis identified candidate immune exposures from TCR beta sequences and the way those sequences occurred across donors. To decide whether each TCR beta V gene segment behaved as functional or pseudogenic, an earlier analysis of fewer than 750 of the donors relied on high-throughput TCR beta sequencing. Donor age, sex, ethnicity and CMV serostatus were collected together with the repertoire data. A later genetic analysis took genome-wide SNP genotypes for 398 of the 666 donors and used that subset as a discovery cohort. All discovery cohort repertoires had been generated using a single sequencing platform. HLA typing covered class I and class II loci at four-digit resolution. Typing coverage differed by locus: A, B, C, DRB1 and DQB1 were typed in about 620-640 donors, DQA1 in 522, DPA1 in some 570, and DPB1 in 450 to 480. Roughly 5 DR-DQ haplotypes were handled as single units for association and clustering, since linkage in the cohort was strong. Across approximately 400 genotyped donors of the cohort, an average of approximately 240,000 unique TCR beta nucleotide sequences per donor were sequenced, and 15% to 20% of those sequences were non-productive.

The library was prepared using the immunoSEQ multiplex PCR assay. The multiplex PCR relied on a mix of 60 forward primers for TCR Vbeta segments and 13 reverse primers for TCR Jbeta segments. The CDR3 region of rearranged TCR beta genes was amplified from genomic DNA by a multiplex PCR assay. Amplified TCR beta libraries were sequenced as 87-base-pair reads on the Illumina HiSeq System. In the original analysis: In a later analysis, tens of millions of unique TCR beta chains were counted across the roughly 700 repertoires, and approximately 11 million of these chains were shared by at least two donors. Raw reads were error-corrected and collapsed into unique sequences with a nearest-neighbor algorithm that merged closely related sequences to remove PCR and sequencing errors. Alignment of CDR3 sequences to IMGT reference sequences was used to assign V, D and J gene segments. For a sequence to be retained, a match of at least six nucleotides was required to both a V gene segment and a J gene segment. A rearrangement was called productive if the CDR3 had no stop codons and remained in frame with V and J, and every other rearrangement was called non-productive. CDR3 was defined by IMGT convention, running from the second conserved V-encoded cysteine to the conserved J-encoded phenylalanine. Sequences without an unambiguous match to a single V gene segment were excluded from the earlier analysis of a few hundred of the donors. An earlier analysis of a few hundred of the donors called V segments functional above 56.7% productive rearrangements and segregating when the between-donor standard deviation exceeded 5%. To diagnose cytomegalovirus status from the catalog of TCR beta chain sequences, a statistical classification framework was built. V and J gene assignment, in a later analysis, came from comparing TCR nucleotide sequences with IMGT/GENE-DB human TR gene sequences. The TCRdist pipeline was used in a later analysis to assign CDR3 sequences and most-parsimonious VDJ recombination scenarios. In a later analysis, each TCR beta chain was defined by its CDR3 amino acid sequence together with its V-gene family, and reads lacking a unique V-gene family were excluded. In a later analysis, fewer than 600 highly shared, low-generation-probability nucleotide sequences were removed to address suspected cross-contamination and a sequencing artifact. A later analysis calculated a clonal expansion index for each public chain from normalized within-repertoire ranks of inferred template counts. A later analysis computed generation probabilities with a VDJ recombination model fitted to out-of-frame rearrangements, and checked the results against IGoR. In a later analysis, TCR-TCR, TCR-HLA and TCR-CMV co-occurrence was scored with hypergeometric tests, and a repertoire-size bias correction was applied to TCR pairs. To estimate false discovery rates, a later analysis permuted the HLA or CMV assignments 20 times. In a later analysis, co-occurring TCRs were grouped with DBSCAN, and TCRdist sequence similarity was added when clustering was performed within HLA-allele-positive subsets. Co-occurrence clustering excluded repertoires with fewer than 30,000 or more than 120,000 public chains, plus five with anomalous nucleotide sharing. Drawn from immuneACCESS, this table holds only the in-frame rearrangements with V and J called that TCRdb kept. Clones are partly lost; checked studies trace under half to an unresolved V gene and leave the rest unexplained. Clone size and the V and J calls come from that table; the DNA yielded D and trimming. The sample table shows over 100,000 clones, and 80% to 85% are seen once. Around 2.2% of the sample belongs to the ten largest clones.

The full study reports these points: A group of highly shared sequence variants was considered likely to be a technical artifact of the sequencing pipeline. Immune exposure information for the cohort was limited to CMV serostatus. A further reported finding was that TCR beta sequences accurately predicted the HLA-A and HLA-B alleles for most subjects in the first cohort. At a false discovery rate of 0.05, a later analysis linked 16,000 or so TCR beta sequences to specific HLA alleles. It was suggested by the authors that the approach could potentially be generalized to other disease states and immunological phenotypes. In both the original and validation cohorts, the classifier was reported to diagnose cytomegalovirus status with high specificity and sensitivity. In a later analysis, HLA-associated TCR beta chains were found to be more clonally expanded and to have lower generation probabilities than equally common non-associated chains. HLA typing was unavailable for some donors at each locus, so association tests used only the typed subset. The study listed approximately 160 TCR beta chains as associated with cytomegalovirus. When HLA alleles, especially DR and DQ, strongly co-occurred, attributing TCR associations to individual alleles was difficult. Because counts were too low, roughly 17 rarely observed V segments, including chromosome 9 orphons, were left out of the earlier analysis of about 620 of the donors. In this cohort, only TCR beta chains were sequenced, and detectable features were limited by the absence of alpha or paired-chain data. Some IMGT-functional V segments, including TRBV6-2 and TRBV6-3, could not be told apart with the 87-base-pair reads, so those segments were excluded. Sequencing depth was assumed to be roughly uniform across donors in the presence/absence analyses, though that assumption may not hold. While some public TCRs were present in many individuals, most TCR sequences turned up only very rarely across donors. Three of the identified cytomegalovirus-associated TCR beta chains were confirmed in vitro to be specific for cytomegalovirus antigens. An earlier analysis of approximately 540 of the donors showed that most TCR beta V segments appeared in productive rearrangements either about 87% or about 30% of the time, which broadly matched IMGT annotations. In a later analysis, most CMV-associated TCR beta chains were found to appear HLA-restricted, with HLA associations seemingly driven largely by CMV exposure. According to a later analysis, TCR association rates differed among HLA loci, with DRB1 alleles showing the most associated TCRs and HLA-C alleles showing the fewest. Linkage disequilibrium might explain the correlated functional status among segregating V segments, but an unknown experimental factor could not be ruled out. In a later analysis, several top co-occurrence clusters were reported to appear linked to parvovirus B19, influenza, CMV and Epstein-Barr virus. A later genetic analysis associated a missense DCLRE1C variant with V-gene and J-gene trimming of TCR beta chains, and an independent cohort replicated the association. Compared with the approximately 700-donor mean, donors in an Asian-associated ancestry cluster had fewer N-insertions in productive TCRs, according to a later genetic analysis.

There are 15 amino acids in the CDR3, from cysteine to phenylalanine inclusive. Only the CDR3 portion is preserved as DNA: 45 bases, with reading frame beginning at the first base. The germline V gene sets CDR1 to MDHEN and CDR2 to SYDVKM. Clipping removes 7 bases from V and 4 bases from J, with 10 as the unmatched junction base count. The cohort comprised under 700 healthy bone marrow donors. At the time of sampling, all cohort members were nominally healthy, though unrecorded immune exposures were likely present. The donor was CMV seronegative and belonged to the group of 320 or so seronegative cohort members. Each donor provided a peripheral blood sample, and peripheral blood mononuclear cells were used for TCR beta sequencing. The Qiagen DNeasy Blood Extraction Kit was used to extract genomic DNA from the blood cell samples. Details on this clone: What this receptor recognizes is not known. No qualities accompany the bases; no much larger clone lies one base away.

The V gene is TRBV28 and the J gene is TRBJ2-7, and 10 bases in between align with TRBD1. Sequenced material: PBMCs. This TCR was recovered from a woman aged 25 to 39 in good health and CMV-seronegative. The CDR3 protein: CASKLGQGGPYEQYF. The DNA sequence reads TGTGCCAGCAAGCTAGGACAGGGGGGTCCGTACGAGCAGTACTTC.